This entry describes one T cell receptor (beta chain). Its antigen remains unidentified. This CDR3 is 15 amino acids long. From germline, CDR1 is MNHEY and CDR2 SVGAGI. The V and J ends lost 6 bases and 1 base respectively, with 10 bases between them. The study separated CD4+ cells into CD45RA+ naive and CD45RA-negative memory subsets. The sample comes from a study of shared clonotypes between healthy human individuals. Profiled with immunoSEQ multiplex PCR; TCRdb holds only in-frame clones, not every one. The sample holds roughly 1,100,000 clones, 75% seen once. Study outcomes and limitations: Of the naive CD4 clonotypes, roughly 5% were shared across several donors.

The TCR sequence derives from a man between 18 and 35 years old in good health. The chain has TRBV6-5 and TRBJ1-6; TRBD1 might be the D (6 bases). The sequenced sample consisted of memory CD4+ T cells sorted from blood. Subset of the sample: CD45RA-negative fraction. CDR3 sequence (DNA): TGTGCCAGCAGCCGACAGGAGTCCTATAATTCACCCCTCCACTTT. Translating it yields CASSRQESYNSPLHF.